These 15 T cell receptor beta chains were all obtained from the same sample, sequenced in a study of T cell repertoires in cytomegalovirus infection. TCRdb re-called the reads with MiXCR, one entry per CDR3 protein. The sample contains about 830,000 distinct CDR3 sequences, 30% to 35% of which appear only once. No antigen is known for these receptors. Here the sequenced sample was cultured CD8+ T cells from PBMCs, taken from culture after CMV antigen stimulation. All receptors come from a human donor in good health (CMV status not recorded). Some clones in this sample may be carry-over from other donors' samples.

This clonotype turned up a few times. As DNA, the CDR3 is TGTGCCAGCAGCTTCACTAACTCGGGGGGTGAAGCTTTCTTT. This codes for CASSFTNSGGEAFF. This chain uses TRBV5-5 with TRBJ1-1; D possibly corresponds to TRBD1 (5 bases). V was trimmed by 2 bases and J by 7 bases, leaving 15 bases between them. The length of the CDR3 is 14 residues. Germline V CDR1 and CDR2: SGHKS, YYEKEE (reference sequence).

The chain has TRBV24-1 and TRBJ2-1, with TRBD1 identical over 8 bases. The V gene's germline CDR1 is KGHDR and CDR2 SFDVKD. There are 16 residues in the CDR3. J was trimmed by 6 bases and V by 1 base; bases with no gene match: 7. This CDR3 is CATSDLGQGLRNEQFF. The CDR3 DNA reads as TGTGCCACCAGTGATTTAGGACAGGGCTTGCGCAATGAGCAGTTCTTC.

This clonotype was observed many times. The chain is built from TRBV7-6 and TRBJ2-5; the D is unclear. This CDR3 has 15 residues. V gave up 1 base and J gave up 5 bases, with 14 bases separating them. Per germline, CDR1 SGHVS and CDR2 FNYEAQ. This CDR3 is CASSLGAAYLETQYF. CDR3 nucleotides: TGTGCCAGCAGCTTAGGTGCGGCCTACTTGGAGACCCAGTACTTC.

The chain links TRBV6-6 to TRBJ2-2; D perhaps matches TRBD2 (6 bases). There are 18 residues in the CDR3. Trimming cost V 0 bases and J 5 bases, with 19 bases left between them. Germline V gives CDR1 MNHNY, CDR2 SVGAGI (reference sequence). The DNA for the CDR3 is TGTGCCAGCAGTTACTCGAGAGAGTTCGGGGGTTTGACCGGGGAGCTGTTTTTT. Protein: CASSYSREFGGLTGELFF.

This clonotype was picked up a small number of times. The chain employs TRBV10-3 and TRBJ1-5, with 7 bases that match TRBD1. The J segment lost 12 bases and the V segment lost 0 bases, leaving 11 bases of the junction unmatched. Germline CDR1 is ENHRY and CDR2 is SYGVKD. The CDR3 spans 15 residues. CDR3: CAISESTGQAGDQHF. CDR3 coding DNA: TGTGCCATCAGTGAGTCGACTGGACAGGCTGGAGACCAGCATTTT.

This clonotype was counted only a few times. The J gene is TRBJ1-1, the V gene TRBV27, with unresolved D. CDR1 and CDR2 from the germline V gene are MNHEY and SMNVEV (reference sequence). V lost 1 base, J lost 2 bases, and 5 bases lay in between. CDR3 length: 13 residues. The CDR3 loop reads CASSLWRNTEAFF. The CDR3 coding sequence is TGTGCCAGCAGTTTATGGCGAAACACTGAAGCTTTCTTT.

This clonotype has ten or more counts. This chain links TRBV7-6 with TRBJ2-1; 15 bases agree with TRBD2. This CDR3 has 17 amino acids. In germline, CDR1 is SGHVS, CDR2 FNYEAQ. With 0 bases clipped from V and 12 bases from J, the junction kept 9 bases outside the gene matches. The CDR3 DNA follows: TGTGCCAGCAGCTTAGCTGGGACTAGCGGGGGGAGCAGGGCGCAGTTCTTC. Its protein is CASSLAGTSGGSRAQFF.

This clonotype was observed a handful of times. The J gene is TRBJ2-2, the V gene TRBV27, with 9 bases that match TRBD1. Germline assignment: CDR1 MNHEY and CDR2 SMNVEV (reference sequence). The CDR3 sequence is 17 residues long. The ends lost 4 bases at V and 7 bases at J; junction bases unmatched: 13. The CDR3: CASSYSGTGSLIGELFF. The CDR3 DNA follows: TGTGCCAGCAGTTATTCCGGGACAGGGTCCCTGATCGGGGAGCTGTTTTTT.

V gene TRBV15 combines with J gene TRBJ2-5; TRBD2 might be the D (5 bases). Germline assignment: CDR1 LNHNV and CDR2 YYDKDF (reference sequence). The V and J ends lost 5 bases and 7 bases respectively, with 17 bases between them. The CDR3 loop spans 14 amino acids. CDR3 sequence (DNA): TGTGCCACCAGCTCCCGACGGGATTCAGGGACCCAGTACTTC. It specifies CATSSRRDSGTQYF.

The chain has TRBV6-5 and TRBJ1-6; D is unresolved. Germline CDR1 reads MNHEY; CDR2 reads SVGAGI. CDR3 length equals 12 residues. V gave up 0 bases and J gave up 11 bases, with 5 bases separating them. CDR3 coding DNA: TGTGCCAGCAGTTACTCAGGGACACCCCTCCACTTT. Encoded protein: CASSYSGTPLHF.

V and J are TRBV24-1 and TRBJ1-1; D gene ambiguous. The germline V and J ends were trimmed by 5 bases and 6 bases, with 9 bases remaining between them. Germline-derived CDR1 and CDR2 are KGHDR and SFDVKD. The CDR3 has 12 residues. CDR3 region: CATSVWLAEAFF. The CDR3 DNA reads TGTGCCACCAGTGTTTGGTTGGCTGAAGCTTTCTTT.

The chain links TRBV6-2 or TRBV6-3 to TRBJ1-1; a weak D match, TRBD1 (5 bases). V was shortened by 6 bases and J by 0 bases, with 11 bases between the two germline ends. Germline-derived CDR1 and CDR2 are MNHEY and SVGEGT. The CDR3 covers 14 residues. CDR3 sequence: CASRLDTLNTEAFF. In DNA form, the CDR3 reads TGTGCCAGCAGATTGGACACATTGAACACTGAAGCTTTCTTT.

The genes are TRBV10-3 and TRBJ1-4; TRBD1 matches 8 bases. Trimming removed 0 bases from V and 8 bases from J; junction bases left unmatched: 5. This CDR3 comprises 15 residues. Germline V gene lookup returns CDR1 ENHRY and CDR2 SYGVKD. CDR3 in DNA: TGTGCCATCAGTGAGTCATGGACAGGGAGAGAAAAACTGTTTTTT. It specifies CAISESWTGREKLFF.

This clonotype has a count of ten or more. The chain joins TRBV7-6 to TRBJ2-1, with 8 bases that match TRBD1. Germline loops: CDR1 SGHVS, CDR2 FNYEAQ. V shed 5 bases, J shed 8 bases, and the junction held 5 bases outside the gene matches. The CDR3 has 13 amino acids. As DNA, the CDR3 is TGTGCCAGCAGCCCTACAGGGGGTCATGAGCAGTTCTTC. Its translation is CASSPTGGHEQFF. Filled out from reference TRBV7-6 and TRBJ2-1, the complete variable domain reads GAGVSQSPRYKVTKRGQDVALRCDPISGHVSLYWYRQALGQGPEFLTYFNYEAQQDKSGLPNDRFSAERPEGSISTLTIQRTEQRDSAMYRCASSPTGGHEQFFGPGTRLTVL.

This clonotype was seen a handful of times. The chain carries TRBV7-9 and TRBJ2-2; 11 positions agree with TRBD1. The CDR3 contains 21 residues. Germline assignment: CDR1 SEHNR and CDR2 FQNEAQ (reference sequence). V dropped 5 bases and J dropped 6; count of bases not matched to a gene: 23. CDR3 in amino acids: CASSGTGGGSSDPSNAGELFF. In nucleotides, the CDR3 is TGTGCCAGCAGCGGGACAGGGGGTGGTTCCTCCGACCCCTCTAACGCCGGGGAGCTGTTTTTT.